A single sample gave rise to the 23 T cell receptor beta chains below, sequenced in a study of cytomegalovirus exposure and HLA in healthy donors. PCR employed 60 Vbeta and 13 Jbeta primers. Sequencing was performed with immunoSEQ multiplex PCR; in TCRdb, only in-frame clones are kept and a portion is missing. The repertoire includes roughly 100,000 clones, 70% to 80% of them detected once, and roughly 2.8% sits in the top ten. What was sequenced was PBMCs. These receptors were taken from a female donor in good health and CMV-seronegative.

CDR3 nucleotides: TGCGCCAGCAGGCCGACAGGGGGCGAGGACATTCAGTACTTC. Protein product: CASRPTGGEDIQYF. This chain uses TRBV5-1 with TRBJ2-4, with 10 bases matching TRBD1. In germline, CDR1 is SGHRS, CDR2 YFSETQ. The CDR3 has 14 residues. J was trimmed by 8 bases and V by 5 bases; bases with no gene match: 7.

This clone was seen once. This chain links TRBV5-1 with TRBJ2-2; 8 bases are shared with TRBD2. The V segment lost 0 bases and the J segment 7 bases; nucleotides outside the gene matches: 2. Per germline, CDR1 SGHRS and CDR2 YFSETQ. This CDR3 is built from 14 residues. In nucleotides, the CDR3 is TGCGCCAGCAGCTTGGCTCGGGAGGGCGGGGAGCTGTTTTTT. Translated: CASSLAREGGELFF.

The J gene is TRBJ2-3, the V gene TRBV2; 11 nucleotides match TRBD1. This CDR3 contains 16 residues. Trimming at V came to 5 bases and at J to 3 bases, leaving 7 bases not matched to a gene. The germline V gene has CDR1 SNHLY and CDR2 FYNNEI. The DNA for the CDR3 is TGTGCCAGCAGTTACTCTGGACAGGGGGCAACAGATACGCAGTATTTT. Encoded protein: CASSYSGQGATDTQYF. Filled out from reference TRBV2 and TRBJ2-3, the complete variable domain reads EPEVTQTPSHQVTQMGQEVILRCVPISNHLYFYWYRQILGQKVEFLVSFYNNEISEKSEIFDDQFSVERPDGSNFTLKIRSTKLEDSAMYFCASSYSGQGATDTQYFGPGTRLTVL.

This chain links TRBV29-1 with TRBJ2-3, with D possibly being TRBD2 (5 bases). Between the trimmed V and J ends, which lost 3 bases and 0 bases, there was a span of 10 bases. Germline loops: CDR1 SQVTM, CDR2 ANQGSEA. The CDR3 is made up of 14 amino acids. In DNA, the CDR3 is TGCAGCGTTGATCTCGGCGGGAGCACAGATACGCAGTATTTT. It codes for CSVDLGGSTDTQYF.

CDR3 DNA sequence: TGTGCCAGCAGTTTTAGCGGGTCAGCTTCCTACGAGCAGTACTTC. Amino acids: CASSFSGSASYEQYF. This chain connects TRBV7-2 to TRBJ2-7, with 7 bases lining up with TRBD2. This CDR3 comprises 15 residues. V was clipped by 6 bases and J by 1 base; unmatched bases: 9. Germline V gene data show CDR1 as SGHTA and CDR2 as FQGNSA.

Concerning this clone itself: Other DNA sequences in the same sample also yield this CDR3. As DNA, the CDR3 is TGTGCCAGCAGCGTATCAGGGGGAAACACTGAAGCTTTCTTT. This sequence encodes CASSVSGGNTEAFF. The chain uses TRBV9 and TRBJ1-1, with 7 nucleotides matching TRBD1. In germline, CDR1 is SGDLS, CDR2 YYNGEE. The CDR3 runs to 14 residues. V was pared by 1 base and J by 2 bases, with 2 bases of the junction left unmatched.

V is TRBV6-5 and J is TRBJ1-5; possibly TRBD1 for D (6 bases). V was pared by 6 bases and J by 0 bases, with 12 bases between. The germline gives CDR1 MNHEY, CDR2 SVGAGI. The CDR3 covers 15 residues. CDR3 residues: CASRPTGNSNQPQHF. In nucleotides, the CDR3 is TGTGCCAGCAGGCCTACAGGGAATAGCAATCAGCCCCAGCATTTT.

This rearrangement joins TRBV5-1 to TRBJ2-7, with D tentatively TRBD2 (6 bases). The CDR3 spans 14 residues. Germline V gene sequence: CDR1 SGHRS, CDR2 YFSETQ. Trimming shortened V by 0 bases and J by 4 bases, and 11 bases separated the two germline ends. This chain's CDR3 is CASSLEGRQYEQYF. In DNA, the CDR3 is TGCGCCAGCAGCTTGGAAGGGAGGCAGTACGAGCAGTACTTC.

The gene calls are TRBV11-2 and TRBJ1-1, with D maybe TRBD1 (5 bases). Germline assignment: CDR1 SGHAT and CDR2 FQNNGV. Trimming shortened V by 3 bases and J by 4 bases, and 15 bases separated the two germline ends. The CDR3 totals 15 residues. The CDR3 DNA reads as TGTGCCAGCAGCTTCCGGGGGATGGGAAGCACTGAAGCTTTCTTT. Its protein is CASSFRGMGSTEAFF.

This clone has a single count. The chain combines TRBV10-2 with TRBJ2-4; D might be TRBD1 (6 bases). CDR1 and CDR2 from the germline V gene are WSHSY and SAAADI. Trimming removed 3 bases from V and 0 bases from J, with 9 bases in between. CDR3 length equals 15 residues. CDR3 sequence reads: CASSDRTVAKNIQYF. In DNA form, the CDR3 reads TGCGCCAGCAGTGACCGGACAGTAGCCAAAAACATTCAGTACTTC.

This clone turned up a few times. The chain is built from TRBV27 and TRBJ1-2; D gene uncertain. This CDR3 comprises 13 residues. V lost 7 bases, J lost 8 bases, and 17 bases lay in between. Germline loops: CDR1 MNHEY, CDR2 SMNVEV (reference sequence). CDR3 sequence: CASMPYGVGGYTF. CDR3 nucleotide sequence: TGTGCCAGCATGCCCTACGGGGTTGGCGGCTACACCTTC.

CDR3 sequence: CASTSRGGAYNEQFF. In DNA form, the CDR3 reads TGTGCCAGTACCAGTCGCGGGGGGGCTTACAATGAGCAGTTCTTC. The genes are TRBV19 and TRBJ2-1, with 9 bases that match TRBD2. This CDR3 is built from 15 residues. From germline, CDR1 is LNHDA and CDR2 SQIVND (reference sequence). Trimming removed 7 bases from V and 4 bases from J; junction bases left unmatched: 8.

The chain has TRBV9 and TRBJ1-1; possibly TRBD1 for D (6 bases). V lost 0 bases and J lost 10, with 16 bases in between. This CDR3 region has 14 residues. CDR1 SGDLS and CDR2 YYNGEE come from the germline V gene. Here the CDR3 reads CASSVEGGRDGAFF. The CDR3 coding sequence is TGTGCCAGCAGCGTAGAGGGGGGGAGAGATGGAGCTTTCTTT.

The chain uses TRBV5-8 and TRBJ2-1, with 9 bases aligning to TRBD2. The V segment lost 0 bases and the J segment 6 bases; nucleotides outside the gene matches: 4. Germline V gene sequence: CDR1 SGHTS, CDR2 YDEGEE. CDR3 size: 15 residues. The CDR3 reads CASSLGTSAINEQFF. The CDR3 DNA reads as TGTGCCAGCAGCTTGGGGACTAGCGCCATCAATGAGCAGTTCTTC.

V and J are TRBV5-8 and TRBJ2-7; 9 nucleotides line up with TRBD2. Germline V CDR1 and CDR2: SGHTS, YDEGEE. Unmatched junction bases numbered 3, after V lost 1 base and J lost 4 bases. The length of the CDR3 is 14 residues. The CDR3 DNA follows: TGTGCCAGCAGCTTGCCAGCGGGGGGATACGAGCAGTACTTC. Amino acids: CASSLPAGGYEQYF.

This clone has just one count. This chain joins TRBV6-5 and TRBJ2-1; 12 nucleotides agree with TRBD2. The germline gives CDR1 MNHEY, CDR2 SVGAGI. The CDR3 is 14 amino acids. Trimming at V came to 4 bases and at J to 9 bases, leaving 4 bases not matched to a gene. The CDR3 spells CASSLTSGSSEQFF. CDR3 nucleotide sequence: TGTGCCAGCAGTTTGACTAGCGGGAGCTCTGAGCAGTTCTTC.

CDR3 bases: TGTGCCAGCAGCTTGGGAGCGGGAGGGCGGTGGGAGACCCAGTACTTC. This translates into CASSLGAGGRWETQYF. The chain has TRBV7-2 and TRBJ2-5; the match to TRBD2 covers 10 bases. This CDR3 region has 16 residues. Germline loops: CDR1 SGHTA, CDR2 FQGNSA. The V segment lost 3 bases and the J segment 5 bases; nucleotides outside the gene matches: 9.

This sequence joins TRBV7-2 and TRBJ2-2; TRBD2 agrees at 8 bases. From germline, CDR1 is SGHTA and CDR2 FQGNSA. The ends lost 5 bases at V and 3 bases at J; junction bases unmatched: 5. This CDR3 contains 15 residues. CDR3 bases: TGTGCCAGCAGCCTTAGCGGGACTTACACCGGGGAGCTGTTTTTT. It translates to CASSLSGTYTGELFF.

The J gene is TRBJ1-2, the V gene TRBV9, with 8 bases lining up with TRBD1. The CDR3 totals 18 residues. Germline CDR1 reads SGDLS; CDR2 reads YYNGEE. V shed 0 bases, J shed 1 base, and the junction held 11 bases outside the gene matches. The CDR3 sequence: CASSVGEQGGMDNYGYTF. CDR3 DNA: TGTGCCAGCAGCGTAGGAGAACAGGGGGGGATGGATAACTATGGCTACACCTTC.

The chain combines TRBV6-1 with TRBJ2-7; possibly TRBD2 for D (6 bases). The CDR3 totals 14 residues. Germline V gene lookup returns CDR1 MNHNS and CDR2 SASEGT. V was cut by 4 bases and J by 3 bases, with 13 bases left in between. CDR3 region: CASSGTLGGYEQYF. CDR3 in DNA: TGTGCCAGCAGTGGAACGTTGGGGGGCTACGAGCAGTACTTC.

The V and J genes are TRBV10-1 and TRBJ2-5; 8 bases are a match to TRBD1. This CDR3 spans 14 amino acids. Germline values: CDR1 WNHNN, CDR2 SYGVQD (reference sequence). The V segment lost 4 bases and the J segment 4 bases; nucleotides outside the gene matches: 5. CDR3 DNA sequence: TGCGCCAGCAGTGCCGGTACAGGGGGAGAGACCCAGTACTTC. Translated, it gives CASSAGTGGETQYF.

This clone was observed a handful of times. In nucleotides, the CDR3 is TGTGCCAGCAGCCAAGATGGGATAGCGGGAATCAACCCGGGGAAAAGCTCCTACAATGAGCAGTTCTTC. Protein: CASSQDGIAGINPGKSSYNEQFF. The chain uses TRBV4-2 and TRBJ2-1, with TRBD2 matching over 8 bases. V gave up 0 bases and J gave up 0 bases; unmatched junction bases: 22. The CDR3 loop spans 23 amino acids. Germline V gives CDR1 LGHNA, CDR2 YNFKEQ.

This clone showed up just a few times. The V gene is TRBV5-5, the J gene TRBJ1-2, with D unclear. Germline V gene data show CDR1 as SGHKS and CDR2 as YYEKEE (reference sequence). V was pared by 1 base and J by 4 bases, with 20 bases between. The CDR3 spans 17 residues. The CDR3 protein is CASSLLSLRWAAYGYTF. Written as DNA, the CDR3 is TGTGCCAGCAGCTTGTTGAGTCTTCGTTGGGCAGCCTATGGCTACACCTTC.